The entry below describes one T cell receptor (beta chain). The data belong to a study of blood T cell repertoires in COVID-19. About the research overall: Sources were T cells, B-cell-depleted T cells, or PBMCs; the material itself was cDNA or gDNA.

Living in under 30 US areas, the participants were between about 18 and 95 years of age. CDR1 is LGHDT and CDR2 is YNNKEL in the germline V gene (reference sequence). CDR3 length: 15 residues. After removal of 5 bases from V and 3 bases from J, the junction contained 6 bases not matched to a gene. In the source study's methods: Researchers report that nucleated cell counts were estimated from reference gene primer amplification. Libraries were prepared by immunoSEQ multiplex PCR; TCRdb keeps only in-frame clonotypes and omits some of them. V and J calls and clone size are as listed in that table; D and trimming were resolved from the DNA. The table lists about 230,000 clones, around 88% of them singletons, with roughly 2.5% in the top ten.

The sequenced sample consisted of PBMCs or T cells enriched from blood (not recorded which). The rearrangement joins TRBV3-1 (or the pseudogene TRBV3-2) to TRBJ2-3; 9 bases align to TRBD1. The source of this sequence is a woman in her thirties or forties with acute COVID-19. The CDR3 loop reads CASSSRDRATDTQYF. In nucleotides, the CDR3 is TGTGCCAGCAGCTCCCGGGACAGGGCGACAGATACGCAGTATTTT.